This T cell receptor (beta chain) was observed in a study of human T cells and chemical hapten exposure. For the study at large: Patients received weekly diphenylcyclopropenone doses to the scalp throughout the approximately 25-week study.

As for time point: patch test 1, 2 weeks after DPC sensitization. Noted treatment: therapeutic diphenylcyclopropenone sensitization with weekly scalp DPC. Study processing details: Between about 23,224 and 750,000 TCRs appeared in each sample, and the median stood at 95,638. TCRdb reanalysed the RACE reads using MiXCR and keeps one entry per CDR3 protein. For this entry, the V and J calls and clone size follow TCRdb and not the study's own pipeline. The data contain just under 350,000 distinct CDR3 sequences, under 9% of them seen just once; the ten biggest clones take up approximately 8%. Study-wide points: Expanded TCRs were compared with controls, and the expanded TCRs formed significantly more large CDR3 similarity clusters.

This clonotype was found many times. What it binds is unknown. The sequence derives from a woman in her late teens or twenties with alopecia areata. Some clones in this sample may be carry-over from other donors' samples. The sample consisted of whole blood, taken in connection with sensitization to the hapten diphenylcyclopropenone (DPC).

CDR3 region: CASSRVTGEAGELFF. The CDR3 DNA follows: TGCGCCAGCAGCCGAGTTACAGGGGAGGCCGGGGAGCTGTTTTTT. The J gene is TRBJ2-2, the V gene TRBV5-1; D may be TRBD1 (7 bases). The germline V gene encodes CDR1 SGHRS and CDR2 YFSETQ. Trimming left V 4 bases short and J 6 bases short, with 16 bases between. The CDR3 totals 15 residues.